These 21 T cell receptor beta chains were all obtained from the same sample, sequenced in a study of blood T cells in healthy people across ages (dated by TCRdb to about 2015). Receptors were amplified or captured by 5' RACE. Sequencing instrument: Illumina HiSeq 2500. A second PCR of roughly 7 to 11 cycles was performed with a sample-barcoded 5' primer and a J-beta primer mix. Using fastp trimming at Q25 and MiXCR clonotype assembly, TCRdb reanalyzed the public sequencing data and kept in-frame beta chains. Every entry covers one CDR3 protein and lists the most common genes and DNA from its rows. This sample is represented by 1.5 million to 2 million distinct CDR3 sequences; 28% of them were singletons. 7.7% of the sample is in the top ten clones. The sequenced sample was blood. All receptors come from a woman aged 30 to 39 in good health.

This clonotype was observed a handful of times. The rearrangement links TRBV5-5 to TRBJ2-3, with D perhaps matching TRBD1 or TRBD2 (5 bases each). The CDR3 loop spans 15 amino acids. Germline loops: CDR1 SGHKS, CDR2 YYEKEE (reference sequence). With 4 bases removed from V and 2 bases from J, the gap between germline ends came to 14 bases. This CDR3 is CASSPGAGYTDTQYF. CDR3 in DNA: TGTGCCAGCAGCCCCGGGGCGGGTTACACAGATACGCAGTATTTT.

As concerns this clonotype: Germline and junction disagree at one end, which may indicate a read error. The CDR3 DNA reads TGTGCCACCAGCGATTTGATAGGGACTTTACCCCTTAATACGCAGTATTTT. Translation: CATSDLIGTLPLNTQYF. The chain uses TRBV24-1 and TRBJ2-3, with a possible D match to TRBD2 (6 bases). The CDR3 runs to 17 residues. The germline V gene has CDR1 KGHDR and CDR2 SFDVKD.

This clonotype has only a few counts. The chain links TRBV5-1 to TRBJ2-7, with D possibly being TRBD2 (6 bases). The CDR3 runs 14 residues. Trimming cost V 6 bases and J 2 bases, with 15 bases left between them. Germline lookup yields CDR1 SGHRS and CDR2 YFSETQ. For the CDR3, the DNA is TGCGCCAGCACAACGGGACTTCAGCCCTACGAGCAGTACTTC. It codes for CASTTGLQPYEQYF.

The chain couples TRBV6-5 to TRBJ2-7, with D possibly matching TRBD2 (6 bases). Per germline, CDR1 MNHEY and CDR2 SVGAGI. This CDR3 region has 14 residues. V was trimmed by 6 bases and J by 0 bases, leaving 12 bases between them. The CDR3 coding sequence is TGTGCCAGCAGGCGGGGACGGAGCTCCTACGAGCAGTACTTC. This sequence encodes CASRRGRSSYEQYF.

This clonotype was detected only a few times. The chain employs TRBV7-9 and TRBJ1-2; D not resolved. V was pared by 2 bases and J by 3 bases, with 22 bases between. The CDR3 is made up of 18 amino acids. Germline V CDR1 and CDR2: SEHNR, FQNEAQ (reference sequence). DNA for the CDR3: TGTGCCAGCAGCTTACGTATGACCCCAAAAATTTCTGACTATGGCTACACCTTC. It encodes CASSLRMTPKISDYGYTF.

This clonotype was counted a single time. A much larger clone lies one base from this, so it may be a read error. CDR3 loop: CSARNGGGAAYEQYF. Here the CDR3 DNA reads TGCAGTGCTAGAAATGGCGGGGGGGCGGCCTACGAGCAGTACTTC. This chain links TRBV20-1 with TRBJ2-7; TRBD2 agrees at 9 bases. CDR1 and CDR2 (germline): DFQATT, SNEGSKA (reference sequence). The CDR3 has 15 residues. Losses at the gene ends were 2 bases for V and 2 bases for J; bases not matched to a gene: 7.

The table lists this clonotype with many counts. This sequence joins TRBV12-3 or TRBV12-4 and TRBJ1-2, with TRBD1 matching 8 bases. V was pared by 3 bases and J by 5 bases, with 8 bases of the junction left unmatched. The CDR3 is made up of 15 amino acids. The CDR3: CASSFRTGTFYGYTF. DNA for the CDR3: TGTGCCAGCAGTTTTCGGACAGGGACATTTTATGGCTACACCTTC.

The chain uses TRBV27 and TRBJ2-1, with TRBD2 matching 10 bases. The V gene end was trimmed by 6 bases and the J gene end by 0 bases; junction bases not matched to a gene: 11. This CDR3 is 18 amino acids long. Germline V gene data show CDR1 as MNHEY and CDR2 as SMNVEV (reference sequence). The CDR3 region has the DNA TGTGCCAGCAGAGGAGGGACTAGCGCCGTGAGCTCCTACAATGAGCAGTTCTTC. Translated, it gives CASRGGTSAVSSYNEQFF.

This clonotype was picked up many times. The rearrangement uses TRBV5-1 and TRBJ2-7; D unresolved. Germline CDR1 SGHRS, CDR2 YFSETQ. Trimming took off 4 bases at V and 2 bases at J, with 13 bases between the two ends. The CDR3 spans 14 residues. Here the CDR3 reads CASSPLDGTYEQYF. CDR3 bases: TGCGCCAGCAGCCCCTTGGACGGTACCTACGAGCAGTACTTC.

V and J are TRBV7-7 and TRBJ2-5; D call uncertain. Germline V gives CDR1 SSHAT, CDR2 FNYEAQ (reference sequence). This CDR3 spans 13 amino acids. Trimming removed 1 base at V and 4 bases at J, with 7 bases between. The CDR3 sequence is CASSLESAETQYF. DNA of the CDR3: TGTGCCAGCAGCTTAGAGTCGGCAGAGACCCAGTACTTC.

The table lists this clonotype with many counts. V and J are TRBV29-1 and TRBJ2-7; tentative D call: TRBD2 (6 bases). This CDR3 contains 17 residues. Germline values: CDR1 SQVTM, CDR2 ANQGSEA. The V end was cut by 0 bases, the J end by 4 bases, with 22 bases between. CDR3 bases: TGCAGCGTTGAAGATCAGCAGGAGGGGTCAGGAGGATACGAGCAGTACTTC. This translates into CSVEDQQEGSGGYEQYF.

The gene calls are TRBV27 and TRBJ2-3, with D perhaps TRBD2 (6 bases). The CDR3 totals 13 residues. The germline V gene has CDR1 MNHEY and CDR2 SMNVEV (reference sequence). With 8 bases removed from V and 4 bases from J, the gap between germline ends came to 13 bases. The chain's CDR3 is CASRRREADTQYF. The CDR3, as DNA: TGTGCCAGCCGACGGAGGGAAGCAGATACGCAGTATTTT.

The V call is TRBV5-1, the J call TRBJ2-5; 7 positions match TRBD1. With 4 bases clipped from V and 5 bases from J, the junction kept 11 bases outside the gene matches. Germline V gene data show CDR1 as SGHRS and CDR2 as YFSETQ. The CDR3 totals 15 residues. CDR3 protein: CASSPTTGTPETQYF. Here the CDR3 DNA reads TGCGCCAGCAGCCCAACGACAGGGACCCCGGAGACCCAGTACTTC.

This chain joins TRBV28 and TRBJ1-2; 7 bases are shared with TRBD1. J lost 7 bases, V lost 4 bases, and 9 bases had no gene match. Germline V gene sequence: CDR1 MDHEN, CDR2 SYDVKM. This CDR3 is 14 amino acids long. CDR3 residues: CASSSSDRAGGYTF. The CDR3 region has the DNA TGTGCCAGCAGTTCCTCAGACAGGGCTGGTGGCTACACCTTC.

This clonotype occurred a few times. This chain uses TRBV6-1 with TRBJ1-3, with 8 bases lining up with TRBD1. Germline trimming cut 7 bases from V and 0 bases from J; bases unmatched to any gene: 14. CDR3 length: 18 residues. Per the germline V gene, CDR1 is MNHNS and CDR2 is SASEGT. CDR3 in DNA: TGTGCCAGCACCACACCGCGGACAGGGTCGGGCTCTGGAAACACCATATATTTT. This translates into CASTTPRTGSGSGNTIYF.

CDR3 region: CASSPRWGTGGYEQYF. CDR3 nucleotides: TGTGCCAGCAGCCCCCGGTGGGGGACAGGGGGGTATGAGCAGTACTTC. V usage is TRBV9 and J usage is TRBJ2-4, with 11 bases that match TRBD1. CDR3 length equals 16 residues. The junction had 16 bases not matched to a gene; V was cut back by 4 bases and J by 13 bases. CDR1 and CDR2 (germline): SGDLS, YYNGEE.

This clonotype was observed a few times. This chain connects TRBV2 to TRBJ2-7; 9 positions agree with TRBD1. This CDR3 is built from 13 residues. Germline V gene lookup returns CDR1 SNHLY and CDR2 FYNNEI. The CDR3 DNA is TGTGCTAGAGCCGGGACAGGGACCTACGAGCAGTACTTC. Encoded protein: CARAGTGTYEQYF.

The genes are TRBV3-1 and TRBJ2-5, with D maybe TRBD1 (5 bases). Judging by the DNA end, TRBJ2-7 fits better; the J call may be wrong. This CDR3 has 14 residues. Per germline, CDR1 LGHDT and CDR2 YNNKEL (reference sequence). The CDR3 loop is CASSHLDSSTEQYF. The CDR3 DNA reads as TGTGCCAGCAGCCACCTCGACAGTTCCACCGAGCAGTACTTC.

This clonotype was recorded many times. The V gene is TRBV12-5, the J gene TRBJ1-2; D gene uncertain. The V gene's germline CDR1 is LGHNT and CDR2 FRNRAP. The germline V and J ends were trimmed by 7 bases and 4 bases, with 19 bases remaining between them. The CDR3 consists of 15 residues. The DNA for the CDR3 is TGTGCTAGTGCCCTCGGAGGAGGAGATACCTATGGCTACACCTTC. Translated: CASALGGGDTYGYTF.

The chain carries TRBV20-1 and TRBJ2-1; no firm D call. This CDR3 is 14 amino acids long. CDR1 and CDR2 from the germline V gene are DFQATT and SNEGSKA (reference sequence). V was pared by 3 bases and J by 8 bases, with 17 bases between. CDR3 amino acids: CSARGRPGSYEQFF. CDR3 nucleotides: TGCAGTGCTAGGGGCAGGCCAGGTTCGTATGAGCAGTTCTTC.

About this clonotype itself: Being one base from a much bigger clone, this may be a read error. This rearrangement joins TRBV6-5 to TRBJ2-7, with 7 bases fitting TRBD1. CDR1 is MNHEY, CDR2 SVGAGI, per germline. This CDR3 spans 13 amino acids. V was clipped by 2 bases and J by 5 bases; unmatched bases: 3. CDR3 sequence (DNA): TGTGCCAGCAGTTACGGCAGGGGGAACGAGCAGTACTTC. Amino acids: CASSYGRGNEQYF.